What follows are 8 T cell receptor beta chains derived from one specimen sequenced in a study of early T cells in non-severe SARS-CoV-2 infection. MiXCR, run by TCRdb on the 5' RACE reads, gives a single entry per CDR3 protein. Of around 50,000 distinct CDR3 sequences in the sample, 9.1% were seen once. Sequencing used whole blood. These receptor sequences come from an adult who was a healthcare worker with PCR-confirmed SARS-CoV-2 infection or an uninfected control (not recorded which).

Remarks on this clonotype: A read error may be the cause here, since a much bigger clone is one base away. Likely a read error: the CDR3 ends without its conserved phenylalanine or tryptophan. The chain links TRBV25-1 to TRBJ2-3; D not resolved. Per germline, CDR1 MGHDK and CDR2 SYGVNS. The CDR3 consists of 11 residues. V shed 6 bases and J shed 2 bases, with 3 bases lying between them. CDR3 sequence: CASRVTDTQYL. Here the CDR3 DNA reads TGTGCCAGCAGGGTCACAGATACGCAGTATTTA.

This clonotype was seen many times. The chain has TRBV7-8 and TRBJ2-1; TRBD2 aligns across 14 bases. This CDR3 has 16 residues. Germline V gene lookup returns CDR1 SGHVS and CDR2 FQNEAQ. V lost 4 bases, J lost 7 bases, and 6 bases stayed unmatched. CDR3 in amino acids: CASSSATSGGGNEQFF. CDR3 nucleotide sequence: TGTGCCAGCAGCTCCGCGACTAGCGGGGGGGGAAATGAGCAGTTCTTC.

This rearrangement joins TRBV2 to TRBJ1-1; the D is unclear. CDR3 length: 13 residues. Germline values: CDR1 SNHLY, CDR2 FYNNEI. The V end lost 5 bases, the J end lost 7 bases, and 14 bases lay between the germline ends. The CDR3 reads CASSLGGRLEAFF. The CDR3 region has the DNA TGTGCCAGCAGTCTTGGTGGGCGGCTTGAAGCTTTCTTT.

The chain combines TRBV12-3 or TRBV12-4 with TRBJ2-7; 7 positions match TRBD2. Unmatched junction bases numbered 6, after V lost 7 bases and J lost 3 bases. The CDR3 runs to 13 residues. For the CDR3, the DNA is TGTGCCAGCAATTGGGGGGGATACTACGAGCAGTACTTC. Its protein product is CASNWGGYYEQYF.

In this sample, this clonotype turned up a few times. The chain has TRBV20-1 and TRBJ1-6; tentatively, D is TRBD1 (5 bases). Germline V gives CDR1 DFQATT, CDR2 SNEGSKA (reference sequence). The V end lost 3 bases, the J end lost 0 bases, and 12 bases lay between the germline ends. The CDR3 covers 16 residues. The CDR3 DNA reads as TGCAGTGCTAGTTCCTCAGGGAGCTCCTATAATTCACCCCTCCACTTT. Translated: CSASSSGSSYNSPLHF.

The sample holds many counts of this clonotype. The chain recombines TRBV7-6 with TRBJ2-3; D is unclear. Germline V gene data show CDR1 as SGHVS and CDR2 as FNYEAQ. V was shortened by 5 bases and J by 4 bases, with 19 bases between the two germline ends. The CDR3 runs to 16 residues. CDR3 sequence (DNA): TGTGCCAGCAGCCAAGTGGCCCCCCAGACGGCAGATACGCAGTATTTT. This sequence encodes CASSQVAPQTADTQYF.

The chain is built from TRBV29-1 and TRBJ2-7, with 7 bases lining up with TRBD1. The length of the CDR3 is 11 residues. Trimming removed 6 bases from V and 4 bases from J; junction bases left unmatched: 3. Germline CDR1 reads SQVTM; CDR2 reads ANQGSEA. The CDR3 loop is CSVGTEYEQYF. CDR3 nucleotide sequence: TGCAGCGTAGGGACAGAATACGAGCAGTACTTC.

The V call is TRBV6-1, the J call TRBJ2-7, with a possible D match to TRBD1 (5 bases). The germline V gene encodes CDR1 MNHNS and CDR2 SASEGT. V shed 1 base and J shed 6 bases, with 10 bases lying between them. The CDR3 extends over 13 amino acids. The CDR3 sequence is CASSEGTSVEQYF. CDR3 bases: TGTGCCAGCAGTGAAGGGACAAGCGTCGAGCAGTACTTC.